What follows are 23 T cell receptor beta chains derived from one specimen sequenced in a study of shared clonotypes between healthy human individuals. Clones were sequenced by immunoSEQ multiplex PCR, and TCRdb holds only the in-frame ones, with some missing. This table has about 480,000 clones, over 75% appearing once. Input material: PBMCs. The origin of the receptors is a woman aged 35 to 49 in good health. Some clones in this sample may be carry-over from other donors' samples.

CDR3 protein: CASSLAMGDRAPLYNEQFF. The CDR3 nucleotides read TGTGCCAGCAGCTTAGCGATGGGGGACAGGGCGCCCCTATACAATGAGCAGTTCTTC. This chain joins TRBV11-2 and TRBJ2-1; 9 bases line up with TRBD1. Germline V gives CDR1 SGHAT, CDR2 FQNNGV. J lost 4 bases, V lost 1 base, and 14 bases had no gene match. The CDR3 sequence is 19 residues long.

This chain uses TRBV15 with TRBJ2-1, with 9 bases matching TRBD2. Looked up from germline, CDR1 is LNHNV and CDR2 is YYDKDF (reference sequence). This CDR3 region has 14 residues. V trimming: 1 base; J trimming: 9 bases; junction bases outside the gene matches: 4. The CDR3 DNA is TGTGCCACCAGCAGAGTCCAGCGGGGGGTTGAGCAGTTCTTC. It specifies CATSRVQRGVEQFF.

The rearrangement joins TRBV7-2 to TRBJ1-5; D may be TRBD1 (6 bases). In germline, CDR1 is SGHTA, CDR2 FQGNSA. This CDR3 comprises 13 residues. The ends were cut back, 7 bases at V and 5 bases at J, with 12 bases in the middle. CDR3 sequence reads: CASTLRGDQPQHF. The CDR3 nucleotides read TGTGCCAGCACCCTAAGGGGGGATCAGCCCCAGCATTTT. The full variable domain, completed using reference TRBV7-2 and TRBJ1-5, is GAGVSQSPSNKVTEKGKDVELRCDPISGHTALYWYRQSLGQGLEFLIYFQGNSAPDKSGLPSDRFSAERTGGSVSTLTIQRTQQEDSAVYLCASTLRGDQPQHFGDGTRLSIL.

V gene TRBV7-2 combines with J gene TRBJ2-7; a possible D gene is TRBD2 (5 bases). V gave up 5 bases and J gave up 3 bases, with 14 bases separating them. Germline CDR1 reads SGHTA; CDR2 reads FQGNSA. The CDR3 is 14 residues long. CDR3 loop: CASSPGPGYYEQYF. For the CDR3, the DNA is TGTGCCAGCAGCCCTGGGCCGGGGTACTACGAGCAGTACTTC.

V usage is TRBV19 and J usage is TRBJ2-7, with TRBD1 identical over 8 bases. The trim removed 4 bases at V and 7 bases at J, leaving 12 bases unmatched. Germline V gene lookup returns CDR1 LNHDA and CDR2 SQIVND (reference sequence). The CDR3 has 15 residues. CDR3 sequence reads: CASSTYHQGAGEQYF. CDR3 DNA: TGTGCCAGTAGTACCTACCATCAGGGGGCAGGGGAGCAGTACTTC.

The chain carries TRBV19 and TRBJ1-1; tentatively, D is TRBD1 (6 bases). Germline V gene data show CDR1 as LNHDA and CDR2 as SQIVND (reference sequence). The CDR3 length is 14 residues. Trimming left V 5 bases short and J 6 bases short, with 16 bases between. Written as DNA, the CDR3 is TGTGCCAGTAGTCCCGATTCGGGGGGCCCTGAAGCTTTCTTT. The encoded protein is CASSPDSGGPEAFF. Full variable domain (rest looked up from reference TRBV19 and TRBJ1-1): DGGITQSPKYLFRKEGQNVTLSCEQNLNHDAMYWYRQDPGQGLRLIYYSQIVNDFQKGDIAEGYSVSREKKESFPLTVTSAQKNPTAFYLCASSPDSGGPEAFFGQGTRLTVV.

The V call is TRBV5-5, the J call TRBJ2-7; tentative D call: TRBD1 (7 bases). The CDR3 spans 14 residues. Germline V lookup: CDR1 SGHKS, CDR2 YYEKEE (reference sequence). Trimming shortened V by 4 bases and J by 9 bases, and 20 bases separated the two germline ends. This CDR3 reads CASSKAGGPERQYF. The CDR3 DNA is TGTGCCAGCAGCAAAGCAGGGGGGCCGGAGCGGCAGTACTTC.

The gene calls are TRBV4-1 and TRBJ2-7, with TRBD1 matching over 11 bases. The CDR3 runs to 15 residues. J gave up 6 bases and V 1 base, and 5 bases lay outside the gene matches. CDR1 MGHRA and CDR2 YSYEKL come from the germline V gene. Here the CDR3 DNA reads TGCGCCAGCAGCCAAGCAGGACAGGGGGCCTCCGAGCAGTACTTC. This gives the protein CASSQAGQGASEQYF.

This clone appeared a few times. The same CDR3 also results from other DNA sequences found in this sample. V usage is TRBV18 and J usage is TRBJ2-7, with a tentative D call TRBD2 (6 bases). Germline loops: CDR1 KGHSH, CDR2 LQKENI. V was clipped by 1 base and J by 2 bases, with 12 bases between them. The CDR3 loop spans 15 amino acids. The CDR3 reads CASSPLAGGAYEQYF. CDR3 DNA sequence: TGTGCCAGCTCACCACTCGCTGGCGGGGCCTACGAGCAGTACTTC.

This clone occurred a few times. The V and J genes are TRBV4-1 and TRBJ2-5; the D gene is possibly TRBD2 (7 bases). The end of the DNA fits TRBJ2-7 better, so the J call may be wrong. Germline CDR1 and CDR2: MGHRA and YSYEKL. The CDR3 extends over 19 amino acids. The CDR3 protein is CASSQAPPGAGAGLYEQYF. The DNA for the CDR3 is TGCGCCAGCAGCCAAGCCCCACCGGGGGCGGGAGCGGGACTATACGAGCAGTACTTC.

V gene TRBV9 combines with J gene TRBJ2-3, with unresolved D. Germline CDR1 and CDR2: SGDLS and YYNGEE. The germline V and J ends were trimmed by 0 bases and 2 bases, with 7 bases remaining between them. The CDR3 length is 14 residues. Here the CDR3 reads CASSVGPFTDTQYF. In nucleotides, the CDR3 is TGTGCCAGCAGCGTAGGGCCCTTCACAGATACGCAGTATTTT.

This clone was observed once. The junction shows a germline mismatch at one end, possibly a read error. The chain couples TRBV6-5 to TRBJ1-2; possible D gene TRBD1, 6 bases. The CDR3 is 11 amino acids. CDR1 MNHEY and CDR2 SVGAGI come from the germline V gene. The CDR3 loop is CAISEGGGYTF. CDR3 DNA sequence: TGTGCCATCAGTGAGGGGGGTGGCTACACCTTC.

V is TRBV30 and J is TRBJ2-2; no clear D. This CDR3 comprises 15 residues. From germline, CDR1 is GTSNPN and CDR2 SVGIG (reference sequence). The ends were cut back, 0 bases at V and 6 bases at J, with 14 bases in the middle. CDR3 in DNA: TGTGCCTGGAGTGTTATACGGCGGCGTTCCGGGGAGCTGTTTTTT. Translating gives CAWSVIRRRSGELFF.

This clone was recorded a few times. The V call is TRBV7-3, the J call TRBJ2-3; a possible D gene is TRBD2 (6 bases). V dropped 3 bases and J dropped 6 bases, with 13 bases sitting between them. Per germline, CDR1 SGHTA and CDR2 FQGTGA. The CDR3 extends over 14 amino acids. CDR3: CASSLGGPMDTQYF. The CDR3, as DNA: TGTGCCAGCAGCTTGGGGGGTCCCATGGATACGCAGTATTTT.

This sequence joins TRBV6-5 and TRBJ1-1; D is unresolved. Germline V gene data show CDR1 as MNHEY and CDR2 as SVGAGI. V shed 4 bases and J shed 4 bases, with 19 bases lying between them. The CDR3 length is 16 residues. CDR3 loop: CASSLWVLNKGTEAFF. Here the CDR3 DNA reads TGTGCCAGCAGTTTGTGGGTTCTGAACAAGGGCACTGAAGCTTTCTTT.

V and J are TRBV9 and TRBJ1-1, with D perhaps matching TRBD1 (5 bases). The CDR3 is 13 amino acids. The V gene's germline CDR1 is SGDLS and CDR2 YYNGEE. V was clipped by 1 base and J by 7 bases, with 11 bases between them. The DNA of the CDR3 is TGTGCCAGCAGCGTACTATCAGGGAATGAAGCTTTCTTT. This sequence encodes CASSVLSGNEAFF.

This rearrangement joins TRBV28 to TRBJ1-3, with D perhaps matching TRBD1 (5 bases). Germline V lookup: CDR1 MDHEN, CDR2 SYDVKM. V was pared by 7 bases and J by 4 bases, with 23 bases between. The CDR3 has 17 residues. Written as DNA, the CDR3 is TGTGCCAGCACCCTAGGGAGGGGTCCCGGTCGCGGAAACACCATATATTTT. Protein: CASTLGRGPGRGNTIYF. Full variable domain (rest looked up from reference TRBV28 and TRBJ1-3): DVKVTQSSRYLVKRTGEKVFLECVQDMDHENMFWYRQDPGLGLRLIYFSYDVKMKEKGDIPEGYSVSREKKERFSLILESASTNQTSMYLCASTLGRGPGRGNTIYFGEGSWLTVV.

The V gene is TRBV7-2, the J gene TRBJ2-7, with unresolved D. The CDR3 spans 14 residues. Between the trimmed V and J ends, which lost 3 bases and 3 bases, there was a span of 12 bases. Germline V lookup: CDR1 SGHTA, CDR2 FQGNSA. CDR3 sequence reads: CASSFEVPDYEQYF. The CDR3 DNA reads TGTGCCAGCAGCTTTGAAGTTCCCGACTACGAGCAGTACTTC.

This chain connects TRBV6-5 to TRBJ2-7, with D uncertain. CDR3 size: 15 residues. V was clipped by 0 bases and J by 0 bases, with 9 bases between them. Germline CDR1 and CDR2: MNHEY and SVGAGI. The CDR3: CASSYSGVSSYEQYF. CDR3 sequence (DNA): TGTGCCAGCAGTTACTCGGGCGTAAGCTCCTACGAGCAGTACTTC.

The sample holds one count of this clone. CDR3 coding DNA: TGCGCCAGCAGTTTAAGCGGGAGAGCGTACGAGCAGTACTTC. It translates to CASSLSGRAYEQYF. The chain joins TRBV5-1 to TRBJ2-7, with 8 bases lining up with TRBD2. The CDR3 consists of 14 residues. V trimming: 5 bases; J trimming: 4 bases; junction bases outside the gene matches: 8. Germline V lookup: CDR1 SGHRS, CDR2 YFSETQ.

J is TRBJ2-2 and V is TRBV30; 14 bases agree with TRBD2. The CDR3 has 16 amino acids. V shed 5 bases, J shed 6 bases, and the junction held 8 bases outside the gene matches. Germline assignment: CDR1 GTSNPN and CDR2 SVGIG (reference sequence). The DNA for the CDR3 is TGTGCCTGGTCATTTAAGGGACTAGCGGGAGCCGGGGAGCTGTTTTTT. Residues: CAWSFKGLAGAGELFF.

Written as DNA, the CDR3 is TGCAGCGTTTCCTCTAATGAAAAACTGTTTTTT. Translation: CSVSSNEKLFF. This chain joins TRBV29-1 and TRBJ1-4, with D uncertain. The CDR3 is 11 amino acids. CDR1 and CDR2 from the germline V gene are SQVTM and ANQGSEA. Trimming pared 5 bases from V and 3 bases from J, leaving 4 bases between.

The chain links TRBV18 to TRBJ2-7, with a weak D call TRBD1 (6 bases). The CDR3 loop spans 12 amino acids. Trimming shortened V by 6 bases and J by 3 bases, and 9 bases separated the two germline ends. CDR1 is KGHSH, CDR2 LQKENI, per germline. The CDR3 coding sequence is TGTGCCAGCTCCGGGACACACTACGAGCAGTACTTC. Its translation is CASSGTHYEQYF.